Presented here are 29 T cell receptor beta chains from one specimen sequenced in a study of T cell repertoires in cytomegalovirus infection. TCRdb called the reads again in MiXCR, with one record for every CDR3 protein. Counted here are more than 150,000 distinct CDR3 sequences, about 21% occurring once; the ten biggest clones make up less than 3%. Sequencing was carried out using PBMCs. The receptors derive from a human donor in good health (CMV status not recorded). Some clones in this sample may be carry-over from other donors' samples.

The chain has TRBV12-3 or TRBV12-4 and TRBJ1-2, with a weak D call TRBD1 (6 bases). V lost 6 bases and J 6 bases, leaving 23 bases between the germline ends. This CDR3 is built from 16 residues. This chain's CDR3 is CASSSSPTTGLDGYTF. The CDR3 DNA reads TGTGCCAGCAGCTCTAGCCCTACCACAGGGCTAGATGGCTACACCTTC.

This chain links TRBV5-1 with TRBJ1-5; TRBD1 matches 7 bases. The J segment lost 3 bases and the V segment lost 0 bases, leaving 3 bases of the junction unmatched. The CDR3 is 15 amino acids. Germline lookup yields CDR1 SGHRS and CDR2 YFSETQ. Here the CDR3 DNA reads TGCGCCAGCAGCTTGGAGGGGGCTGACAATCAGCCCCAGCATTTT. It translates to CASSLEGADNQPQHF.

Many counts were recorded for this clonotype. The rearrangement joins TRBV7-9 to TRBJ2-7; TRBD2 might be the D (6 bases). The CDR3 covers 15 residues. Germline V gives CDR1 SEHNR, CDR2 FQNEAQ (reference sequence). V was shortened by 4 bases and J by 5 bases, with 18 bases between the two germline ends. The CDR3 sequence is CASSSLKGGTNEQYF. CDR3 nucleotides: TGTGCCAGCAGCTCCCTTAAGGGAGGAACGAACGAGCAGTACTTC.

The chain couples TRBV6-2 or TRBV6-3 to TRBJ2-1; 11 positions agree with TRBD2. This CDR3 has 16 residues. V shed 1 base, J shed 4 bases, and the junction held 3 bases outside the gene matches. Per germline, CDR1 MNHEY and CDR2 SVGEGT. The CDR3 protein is CASSYLAGGTYNEQFF. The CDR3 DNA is TGTGCCAGCAGTTACTTAGCGGGAGGGACTTACAATGAGCAGTTCTTC.

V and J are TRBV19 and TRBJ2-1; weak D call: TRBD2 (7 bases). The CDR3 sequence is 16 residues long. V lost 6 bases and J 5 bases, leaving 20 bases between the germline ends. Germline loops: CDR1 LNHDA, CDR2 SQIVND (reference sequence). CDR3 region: CASSKPEGGANNEQFF. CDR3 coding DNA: TGTGCCAGTAGCAAACCCGAAGGGGGGGCGAACAATGAGCAGTTCTTC.

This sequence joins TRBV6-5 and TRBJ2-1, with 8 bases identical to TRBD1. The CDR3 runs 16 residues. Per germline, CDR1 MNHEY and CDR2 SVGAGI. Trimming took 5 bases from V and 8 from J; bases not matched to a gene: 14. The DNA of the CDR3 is TGTGCCAGCAGTAGTTCGTGGGACAGGATCTTTGATGAGCAGTTCTTC. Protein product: CASSSSWDRIFDEQFF.

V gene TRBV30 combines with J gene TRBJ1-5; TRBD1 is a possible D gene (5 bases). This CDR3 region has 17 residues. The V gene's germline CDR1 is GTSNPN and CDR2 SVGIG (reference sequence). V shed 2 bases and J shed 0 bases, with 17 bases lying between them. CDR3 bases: TGTGCCTGGAGTATGAGAGGGGCGGGTATTAGCAATCAGCCCCAGCATTTT. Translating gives CAWSMRGAGISNQPQHF.

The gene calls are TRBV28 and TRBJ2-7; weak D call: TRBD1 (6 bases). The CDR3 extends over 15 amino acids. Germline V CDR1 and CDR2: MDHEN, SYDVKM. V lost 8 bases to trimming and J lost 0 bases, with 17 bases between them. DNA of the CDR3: TGTGCCAGCCTTGAACAGGGCGCAAGCTCCTACGAGCAGTACTTC. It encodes CASLEQGASSYEQYF.

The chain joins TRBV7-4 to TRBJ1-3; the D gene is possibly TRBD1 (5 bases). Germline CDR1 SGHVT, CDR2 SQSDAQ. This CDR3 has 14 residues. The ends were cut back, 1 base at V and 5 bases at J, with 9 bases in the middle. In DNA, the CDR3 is TGTGCCAGCAGCTTAGTCAGGGCTCGAAACACCATATATTTT. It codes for CASSLVRARNTIYF.

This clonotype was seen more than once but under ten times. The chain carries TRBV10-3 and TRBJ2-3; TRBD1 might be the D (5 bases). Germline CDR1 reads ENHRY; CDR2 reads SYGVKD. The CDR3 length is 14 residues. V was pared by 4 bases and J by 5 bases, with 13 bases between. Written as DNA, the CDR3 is TGTGCCATCAGTGTTTTACAGGTGGGAGATACGCAGTATTTT. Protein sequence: CAISVLQVGDTQYF.

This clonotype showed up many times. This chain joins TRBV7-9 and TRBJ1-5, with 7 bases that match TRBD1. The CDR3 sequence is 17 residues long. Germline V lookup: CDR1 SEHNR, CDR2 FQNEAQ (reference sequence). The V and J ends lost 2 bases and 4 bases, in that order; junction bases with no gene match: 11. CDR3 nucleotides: TGTGCCAGCAGCTTAATGGGACAGCAAGGGTTTAATCAGCCCCAGCATTTT. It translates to CASSLMGQQGFNQPQHF.

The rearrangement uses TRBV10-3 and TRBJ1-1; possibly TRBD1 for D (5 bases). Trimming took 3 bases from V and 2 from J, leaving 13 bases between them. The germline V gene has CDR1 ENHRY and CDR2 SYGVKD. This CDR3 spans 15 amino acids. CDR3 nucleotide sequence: TGTGCCATCAGTGACTCCGGGACCGACAACACTGAAGCTTTCTTT. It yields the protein CAISDSGTDNTEAFF.

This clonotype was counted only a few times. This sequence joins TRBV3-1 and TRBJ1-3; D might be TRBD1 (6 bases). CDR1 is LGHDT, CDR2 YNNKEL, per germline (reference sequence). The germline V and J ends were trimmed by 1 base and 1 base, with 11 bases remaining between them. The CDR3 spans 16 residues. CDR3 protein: CASSQGAGVSGNTIYF. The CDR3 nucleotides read TGTGCCAGCAGCCAAGGGGCAGGGGTGTCTGGAAACACCATATATTTT.

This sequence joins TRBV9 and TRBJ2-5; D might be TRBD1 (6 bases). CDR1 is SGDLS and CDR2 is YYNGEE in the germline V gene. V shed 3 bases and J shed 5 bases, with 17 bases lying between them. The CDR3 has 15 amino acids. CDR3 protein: CASSGRDILRETQYF. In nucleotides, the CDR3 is TGTGCCAGCAGCGGACGGGACATACTGAGGGAGACCCAGTACTTC.

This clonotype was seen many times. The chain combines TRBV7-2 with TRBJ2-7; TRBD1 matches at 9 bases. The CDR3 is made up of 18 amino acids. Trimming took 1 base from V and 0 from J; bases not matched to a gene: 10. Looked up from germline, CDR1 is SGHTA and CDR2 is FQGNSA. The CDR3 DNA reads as TGTGCCAGCAGCTTAGGTTATGGGGGGGACAGGGACTCCTACGAGCAGTACTTC. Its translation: CASSLGYGGDRDSYEQYF.

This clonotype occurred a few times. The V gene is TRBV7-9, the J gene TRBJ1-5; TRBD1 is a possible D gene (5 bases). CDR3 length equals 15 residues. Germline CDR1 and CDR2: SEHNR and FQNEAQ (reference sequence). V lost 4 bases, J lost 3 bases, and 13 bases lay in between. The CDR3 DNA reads TGTGCCAGCAGCTCAGAGCGGGGCCTCAATCAGCCCCAGCATTTT. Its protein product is CASSSERGLNQPQHF.

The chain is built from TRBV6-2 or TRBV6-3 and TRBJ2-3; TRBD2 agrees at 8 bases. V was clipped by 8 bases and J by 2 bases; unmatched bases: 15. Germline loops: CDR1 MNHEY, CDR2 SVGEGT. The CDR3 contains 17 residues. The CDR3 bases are TGTGCCAGCTACCCTCGCCCGGGGCGGGGGGACACAGATACGCAGTATTTT. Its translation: CASYPRPGRGDTDTQYF.

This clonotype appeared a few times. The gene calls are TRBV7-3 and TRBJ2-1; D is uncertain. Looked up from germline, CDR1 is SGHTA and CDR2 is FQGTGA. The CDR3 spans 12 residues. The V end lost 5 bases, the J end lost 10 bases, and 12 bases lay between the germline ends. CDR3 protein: CASSPKVGEQFF. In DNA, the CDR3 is TGTGCCAGCAGCCCCAAAGTGGGCGAGCAGTTCTTC.

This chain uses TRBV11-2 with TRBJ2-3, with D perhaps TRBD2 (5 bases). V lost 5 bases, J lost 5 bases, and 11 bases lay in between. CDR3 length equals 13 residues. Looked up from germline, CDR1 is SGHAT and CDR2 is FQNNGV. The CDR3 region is CASSPGIEDTQYF. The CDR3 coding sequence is TGTGCCAGCAGCCCGGGGATTGAAGATACGCAGTATTTT. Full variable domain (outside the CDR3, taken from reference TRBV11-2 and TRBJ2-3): EAGVAQSPRYKIIEKRQSVAFWCNPISGHATLYWYQQILGQGPKLLIQFQNNGVVDDSQLPKDRFSAERLKGVDSTLKIQPAKLEDSAVYLCASSPGIEDTQYFGPGTRLTVL.

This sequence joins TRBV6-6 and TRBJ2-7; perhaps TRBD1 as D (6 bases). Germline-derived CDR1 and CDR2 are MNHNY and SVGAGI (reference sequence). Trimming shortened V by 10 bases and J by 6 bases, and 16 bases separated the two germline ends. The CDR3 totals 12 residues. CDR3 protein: CATHPGEGEQYF. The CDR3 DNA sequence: TGTGCCACCCACCCAGGGGAAGGCGAGCAGTACTTC.

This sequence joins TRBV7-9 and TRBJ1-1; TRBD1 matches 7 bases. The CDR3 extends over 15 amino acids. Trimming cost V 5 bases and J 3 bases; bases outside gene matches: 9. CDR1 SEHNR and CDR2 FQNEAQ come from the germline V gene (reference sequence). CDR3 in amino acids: CASSPLTGRDTEAFF. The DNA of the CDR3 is TGTGCCAGCAGCCCCCTGACAGGGAGGGACACTGAAGCTTTCTTT. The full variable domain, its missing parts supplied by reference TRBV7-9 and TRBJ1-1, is DTGVSQNPRHKITKRGQNVTFRCDPISEHNRLYWYRQTLGQGPEFLTYFQNEAQLEKSRLLSDRFSAERPKGSFSTLEIQRTEQGDSAMYLCASSPLTGRDTEAFFGQGTRLTVV.

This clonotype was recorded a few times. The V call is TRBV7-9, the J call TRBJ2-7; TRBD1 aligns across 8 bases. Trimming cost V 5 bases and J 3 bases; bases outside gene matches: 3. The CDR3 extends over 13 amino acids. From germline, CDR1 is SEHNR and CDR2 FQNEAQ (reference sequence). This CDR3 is CASSGQGGYEQYF. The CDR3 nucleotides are TGTGCCAGCAGCGGACAGGGCGGCTACGAGCAGTACTTC.

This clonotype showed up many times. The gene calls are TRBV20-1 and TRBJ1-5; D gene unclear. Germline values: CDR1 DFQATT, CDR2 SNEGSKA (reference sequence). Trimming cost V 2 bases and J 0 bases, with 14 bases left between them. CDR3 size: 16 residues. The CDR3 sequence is CSARTASDYSNQPQHF. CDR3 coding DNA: TGCAGTGCTAGAACCGCTTCGGATTATAGCAATCAGCCCCAGCATTTT.

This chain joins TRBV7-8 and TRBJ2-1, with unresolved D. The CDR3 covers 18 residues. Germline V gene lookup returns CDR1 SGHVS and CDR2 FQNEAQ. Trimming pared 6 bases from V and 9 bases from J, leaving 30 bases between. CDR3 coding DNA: TGTGCCAGCAGTTTTCGTTTTGGCAGGAGCGATTCAACCATTGAGCAGTTCTTC. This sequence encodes CASSFRFGRSDSTIEQFF.

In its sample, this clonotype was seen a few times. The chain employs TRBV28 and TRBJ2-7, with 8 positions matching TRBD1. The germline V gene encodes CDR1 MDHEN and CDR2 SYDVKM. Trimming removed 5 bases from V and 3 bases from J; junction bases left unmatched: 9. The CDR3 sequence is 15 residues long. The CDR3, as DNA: TGTGCCAGCAGTCGCCCCGGGACAGGACTCTACGAGCAGTACTTC. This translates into CASSRPGTGLYEQYF.

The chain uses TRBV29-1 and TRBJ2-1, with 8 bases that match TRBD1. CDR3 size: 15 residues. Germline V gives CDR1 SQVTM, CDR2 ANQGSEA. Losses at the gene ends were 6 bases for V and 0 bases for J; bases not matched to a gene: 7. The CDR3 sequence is CSVTGTGSSYNEQFF. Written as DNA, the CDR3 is TGCAGCGTCACCGGGACAGGAAGCTCCTACAATGAGCAGTTCTTC.

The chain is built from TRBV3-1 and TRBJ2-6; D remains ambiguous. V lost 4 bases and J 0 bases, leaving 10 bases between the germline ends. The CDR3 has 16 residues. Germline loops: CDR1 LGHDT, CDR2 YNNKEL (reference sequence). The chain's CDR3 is CASSPGPFSGANVLTF. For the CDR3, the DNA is TGTGCCAGCAGCCCCGGACCGTTCTCTGGGGCCAACGTCCTGACTTTC. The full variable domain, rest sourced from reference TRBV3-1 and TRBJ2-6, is DTAVSQTPKYLVTQMGNDKSIKCEQNLGHDTMYWYKQDSKKFLKIMFSYNNKELIINETVPNRFSPKSPDKAHLNLHINSLELGDSAVYFCASSPGPFSGANVLTFGAGSRLTVL.

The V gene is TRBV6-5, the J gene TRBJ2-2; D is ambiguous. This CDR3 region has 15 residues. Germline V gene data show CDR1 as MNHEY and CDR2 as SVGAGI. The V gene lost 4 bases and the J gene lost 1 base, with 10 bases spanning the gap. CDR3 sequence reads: CASSFDTWNTGELFF. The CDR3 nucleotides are TGTGCCAGCAGTTTTGACACCTGGAACACCGGGGAGCTGTTTTTT.

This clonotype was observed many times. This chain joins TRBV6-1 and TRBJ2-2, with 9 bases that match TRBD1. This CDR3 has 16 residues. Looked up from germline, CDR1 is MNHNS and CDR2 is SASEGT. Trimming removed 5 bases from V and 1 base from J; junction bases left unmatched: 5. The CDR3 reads CASSKGQGWNTGELFF. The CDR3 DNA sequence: TGTGCCAGCAGTAAGGGACAGGGATGGAACACCGGGGAGCTGTTTTTT.